This T cell receptor beta chain was sequenced during a study of cytomegalovirus exposure and HLA in healthy donors. The PCR used 60 Vbeta and 13 Jbeta primers. TCRdb keeps only in-frame clones here, not all; method: immunoSEQ multiplex PCR. The sample holds 75,000 to 95,000 clones, over 55% seen once. Germline loops: CDR1 SEHNR, CDR2 FQNEAQ (reference sequence). The V end was cut by 5 bases, the J end by 7 bases, with 11 bases between. CDR3 length equals 12 residues. The sequencing input was PBMCs. The chain is built from TRBV7-9 and TRBJ1-1, with D perhaps TRBD1 (6 bases). This TCR was recovered from a woman in her 30s in good health and CMV-seronegative. This CDR3 is CASSLQGIEAFF. The CDR3, as DNA: TGTGCCAGCAGCCTGCAGGGGATTGAAGCTTTCTTT.